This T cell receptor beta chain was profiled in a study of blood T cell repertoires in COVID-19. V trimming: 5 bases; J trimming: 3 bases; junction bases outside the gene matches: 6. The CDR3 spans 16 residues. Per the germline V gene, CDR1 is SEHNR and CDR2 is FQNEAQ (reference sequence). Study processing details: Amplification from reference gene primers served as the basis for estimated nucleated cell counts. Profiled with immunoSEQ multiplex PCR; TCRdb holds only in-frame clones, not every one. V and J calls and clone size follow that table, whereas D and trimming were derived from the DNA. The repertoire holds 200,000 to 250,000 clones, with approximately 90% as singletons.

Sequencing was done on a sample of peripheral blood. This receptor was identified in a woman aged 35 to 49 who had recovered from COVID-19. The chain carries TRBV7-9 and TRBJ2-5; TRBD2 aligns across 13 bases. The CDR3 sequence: CASSPTGLAGKETQYF. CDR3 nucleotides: TGTGCCAGCAGCCCGACGGGACTAGCGGGGAAAGAGACCCAGTACTTC.